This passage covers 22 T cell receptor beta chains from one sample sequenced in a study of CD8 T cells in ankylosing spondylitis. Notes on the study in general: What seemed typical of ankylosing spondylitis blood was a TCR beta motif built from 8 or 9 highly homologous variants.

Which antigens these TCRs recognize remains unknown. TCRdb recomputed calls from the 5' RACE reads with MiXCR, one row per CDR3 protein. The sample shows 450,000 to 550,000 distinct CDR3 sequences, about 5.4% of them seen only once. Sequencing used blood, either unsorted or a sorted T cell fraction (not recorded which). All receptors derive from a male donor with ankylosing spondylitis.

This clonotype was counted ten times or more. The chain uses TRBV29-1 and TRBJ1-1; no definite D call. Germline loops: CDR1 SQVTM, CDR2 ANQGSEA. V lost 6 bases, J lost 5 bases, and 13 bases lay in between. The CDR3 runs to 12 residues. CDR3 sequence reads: CSVTTGWTEAFF. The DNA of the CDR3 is TGCAGCGTCACTACCGGATGGACTGAAGCTTTCTTT.

CDR3 protein: CASSLAMGSLKQFF. In nucleotides, the CDR3 is TGCGCCAGCAGCTTGGCCATGGGGTCTCTAAAGCAGTTCTTC. V gene TRBV5-1 combines with J gene TRBJ2-1; D gene uncertain. The V gene lost 0 bases and the J gene lost 11 bases, with 15 bases spanning the gap. This CDR3 spans 14 amino acids. The germline CDR1 and CDR2 sequences are SGHRS and YFSETQ. The whole variable domain, filled in from reference TRBV5-1 and TRBJ2-1, reads KAGVTQTPRYLIKTRGQQVTLSCSPISGHRSVSWYQQTPGQGLQFLFEYFSETQRNKGNFPGRFSGRQFSNSRSEMNVSTLELGDSALYLCASSLAMGSLKQFFGPGTRLTVL.

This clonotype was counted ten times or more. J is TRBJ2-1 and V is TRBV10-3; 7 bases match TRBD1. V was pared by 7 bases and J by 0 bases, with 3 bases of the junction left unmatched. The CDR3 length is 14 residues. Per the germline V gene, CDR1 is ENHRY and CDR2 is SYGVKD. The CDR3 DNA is TGTGCCATCACAGGGACAGCCTCCTACAATGAGCAGTTCTTC. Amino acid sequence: CAITGTASYNEQFF.

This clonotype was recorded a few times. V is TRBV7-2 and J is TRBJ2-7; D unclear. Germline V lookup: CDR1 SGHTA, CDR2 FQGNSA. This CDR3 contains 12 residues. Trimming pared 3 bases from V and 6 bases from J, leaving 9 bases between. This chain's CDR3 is CASSFGRTEQYF. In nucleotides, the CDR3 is TGTGCCAGCAGCTTCGGTCGTACCGAGCAGTACTTC.

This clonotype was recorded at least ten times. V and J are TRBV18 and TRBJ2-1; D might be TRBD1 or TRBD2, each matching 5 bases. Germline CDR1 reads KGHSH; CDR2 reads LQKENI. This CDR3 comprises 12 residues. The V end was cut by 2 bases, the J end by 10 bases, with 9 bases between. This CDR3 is CASSPWGLEQFF. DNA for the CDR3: TGTGCCAGCTCACCATGGGGGTTGGAGCAGTTCTTC.

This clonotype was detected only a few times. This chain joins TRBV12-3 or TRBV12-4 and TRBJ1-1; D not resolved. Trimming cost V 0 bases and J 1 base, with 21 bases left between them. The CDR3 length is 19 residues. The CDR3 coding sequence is TGTGCCAGCAGTTTAGCTCTAACTCTGCCCACCTACAAGAACACTGAAGCTTTCTTT. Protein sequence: CASSLALTLPTYKNTEAFF.

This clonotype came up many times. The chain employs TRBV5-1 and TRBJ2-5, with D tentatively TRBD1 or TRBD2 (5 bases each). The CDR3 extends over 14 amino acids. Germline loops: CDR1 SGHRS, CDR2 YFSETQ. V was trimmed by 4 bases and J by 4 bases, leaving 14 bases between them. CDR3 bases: TGCGCCAGCAGCGTGGGGGAACTGAGAGAGACCCAGTACTTC. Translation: CASSVGELRETQYF. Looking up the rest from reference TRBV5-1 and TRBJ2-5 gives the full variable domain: KAGVTQTPRYLIKTRGQQVTLSCSPISGHRSVSWYQQTPGQGLQFLFEYFSETQRNKGNFPGRFSGRQFSNSRSEMNVSTLELGDSALYLCASSVGELRETQYFGPGTRLLVL.

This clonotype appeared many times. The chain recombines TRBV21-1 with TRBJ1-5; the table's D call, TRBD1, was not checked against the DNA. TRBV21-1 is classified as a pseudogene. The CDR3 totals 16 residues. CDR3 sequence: CASSRPTGDSNQPQHF. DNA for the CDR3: TGTGCCAGCAGCAGGCCGACAGGTGATAGCAATCAGCCCCAGCATTTT.

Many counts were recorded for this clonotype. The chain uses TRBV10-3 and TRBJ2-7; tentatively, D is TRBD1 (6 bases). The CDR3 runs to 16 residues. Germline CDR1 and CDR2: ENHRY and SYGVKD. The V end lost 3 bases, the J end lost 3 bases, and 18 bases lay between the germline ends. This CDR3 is CAISDLGARANYEQYF. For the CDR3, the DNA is TGTGCCATCAGTGATTTGGGGGCGAGAGCCAACTACGAGCAGTACTTC.

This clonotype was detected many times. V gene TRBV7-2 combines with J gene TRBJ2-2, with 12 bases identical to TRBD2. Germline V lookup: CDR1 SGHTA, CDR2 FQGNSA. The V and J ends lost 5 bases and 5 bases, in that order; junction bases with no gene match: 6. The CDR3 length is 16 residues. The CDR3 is CASSPRLAGETGELFF. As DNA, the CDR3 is TGTGCCAGCAGCCCACGACTAGCGGGGGAAACCGGGGAGCTGTTTTTT.

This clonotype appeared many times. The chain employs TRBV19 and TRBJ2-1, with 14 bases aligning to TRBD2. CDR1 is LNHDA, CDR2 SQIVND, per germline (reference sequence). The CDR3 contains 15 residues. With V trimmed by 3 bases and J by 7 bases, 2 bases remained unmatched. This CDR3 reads CASSMGTSGGNEQFF. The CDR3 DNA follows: TGTGCCAGTAGTATGGGGACTAGCGGGGGTAATGAGCAGTTCTTC. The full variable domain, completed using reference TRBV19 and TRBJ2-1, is DGGITQSPKYLFRKEGQNVTLSCEQNLNHDAMYWYRQDPGQGLRLIYYSQIVNDFQKGDIAEGYSVSREKKESFPLTVTSAQKNPTAFYLCASSMGTSGGNEQFFGPGTRLTVL.

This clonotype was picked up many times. CDR3 loop: CASSFGGTEIEAFF. The CDR3 bases are TGCGCCAGCAGCTTTGGAGGGACAGAGATTGAAGCTTTCTTT. The V and J genes are TRBV5-1 and TRBJ1-1; TRBD1 matches 7 bases. The V and J ends lost 2 bases and 7 bases, in that order; junction bases with no gene match: 8. Germline V CDR1 and CDR2: SGHRS, YFSETQ. The CDR3 has 14 amino acids. Full variable domain (rest looked up from reference TRBV5-1 and TRBJ1-1): KAGVTQTPRYLIKTRGQQVTLSCSPISGHRSVSWYQQTPGQGLQFLFEYFSETQRNKGNFPGRFSGRQFSNSRSEMNVSTLELGDSALYLCASSFGGTEIEAFFGQGTRLTVV.

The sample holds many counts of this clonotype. CDR3 DNA: TGCAGCGTTGACCCCCGACAGGGGGTGTATGGCTACACCTTC. This gives the protein CSVDPRQGVYGYTF. J is TRBJ1-2 and V is TRBV29-1; 9 bases agree with TRBD1. V lost 3 bases to trimming and J lost 5 bases; unmatched junction nucleotides: 7. Germline assignment: CDR1 SQVTM and CDR2 ANQGSEA. This CDR3 contains 14 residues.

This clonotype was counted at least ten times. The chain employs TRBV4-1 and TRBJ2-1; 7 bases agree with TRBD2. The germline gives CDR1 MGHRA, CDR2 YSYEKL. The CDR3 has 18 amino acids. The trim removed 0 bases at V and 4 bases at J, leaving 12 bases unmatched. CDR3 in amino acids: CASSQEERRTRPYNEQFF. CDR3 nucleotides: TGCGCCAGCAGCCAAGAAGAAAGGAGGACTAGACCTTACAATGAGCAGTTCTTC.

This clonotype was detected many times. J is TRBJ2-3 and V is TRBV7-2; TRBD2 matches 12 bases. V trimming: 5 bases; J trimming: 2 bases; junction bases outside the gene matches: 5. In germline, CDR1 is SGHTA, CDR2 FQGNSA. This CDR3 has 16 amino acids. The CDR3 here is CASSPRTSGATDTQYF. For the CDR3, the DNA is TGTGCCAGCAGCCCACGGACTAGCGGGGCCACAGATACGCAGTATTTT.

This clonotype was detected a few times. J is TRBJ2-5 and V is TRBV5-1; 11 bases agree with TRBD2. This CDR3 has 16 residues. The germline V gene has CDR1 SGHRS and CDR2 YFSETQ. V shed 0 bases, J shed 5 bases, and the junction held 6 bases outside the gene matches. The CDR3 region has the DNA TGCGCCAGCAGCTTGGTTAGCGGGAGGGCCGGGGAGACCCAGTACTTC. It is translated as CASSLVSGRAGETQYF.

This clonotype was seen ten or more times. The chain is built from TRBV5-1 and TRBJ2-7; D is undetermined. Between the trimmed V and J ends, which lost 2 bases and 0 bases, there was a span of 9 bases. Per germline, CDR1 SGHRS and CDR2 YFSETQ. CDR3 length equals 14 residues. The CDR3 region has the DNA TGCGCCAGCAGCTTATCACTTCCCTCCTACGAGCAGTACTTC. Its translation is CASSLSLPSYEQYF.

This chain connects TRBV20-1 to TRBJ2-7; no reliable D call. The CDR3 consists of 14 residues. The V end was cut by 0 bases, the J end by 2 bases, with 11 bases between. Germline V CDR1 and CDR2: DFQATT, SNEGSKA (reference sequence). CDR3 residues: CSARDPRLPYEQYF. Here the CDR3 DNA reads TGCAGTGCTAGAGATCCAAGGCTCCCCTACGAGCAGTACTTC.

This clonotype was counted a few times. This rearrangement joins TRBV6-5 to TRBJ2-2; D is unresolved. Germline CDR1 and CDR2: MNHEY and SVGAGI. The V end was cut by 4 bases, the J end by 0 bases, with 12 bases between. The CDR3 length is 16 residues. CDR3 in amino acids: CASSLIGSANTGELFF. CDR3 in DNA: TGTGCCAGCAGTTTGATAGGATCTGCGAACACCGGGGAGCTGTTTTTT.

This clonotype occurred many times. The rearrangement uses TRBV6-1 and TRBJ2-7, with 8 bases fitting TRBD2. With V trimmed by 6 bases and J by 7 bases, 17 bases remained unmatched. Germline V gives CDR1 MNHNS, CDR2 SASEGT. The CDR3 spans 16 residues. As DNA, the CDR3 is TGTGCCAGCAGCCCCCAACCGGGACTAGGGGGTGAGGAGCAGTACTTC. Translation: CASSPQPGLGGEEQYF.

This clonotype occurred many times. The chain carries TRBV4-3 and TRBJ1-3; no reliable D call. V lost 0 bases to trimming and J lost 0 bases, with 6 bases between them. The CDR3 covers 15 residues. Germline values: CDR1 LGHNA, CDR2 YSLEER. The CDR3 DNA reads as TGCGCCAGCAGCCAAGACCCCGACTCTGGAAACACCATATATTTT. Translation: CASSQDPDSGNTIYF.

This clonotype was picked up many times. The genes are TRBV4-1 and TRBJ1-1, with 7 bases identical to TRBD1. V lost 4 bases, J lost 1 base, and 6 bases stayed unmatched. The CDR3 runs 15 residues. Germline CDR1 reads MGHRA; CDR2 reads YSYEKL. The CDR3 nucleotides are TGCGCCAGCAGCCTTATTCGACAGGGGAACACTGAAGCTTTCTTT. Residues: CASSLIRQGNTEAFF.